This T cell receptor (beta chain) was obtained from a study of blood T cell repertoires in COVID-19. Study background: Specimens from acute and convalescent COVID-19 originated in the United States, Italy and Spain.

This table comes from immunoSEQ multiplex PCR, and its TCRdb copy is limited to in-frame clones, with some not included. The top ten hold 8% of the sample, which has about 140,000 clones, 84% seen once. This clone showed up just a few times. The CDR3 loop spans 13 amino acids. After removal of 1 base from V and 7 bases from J, the junction contained 3 bases not matched to a gene. Per germline, CDR1 LGHDT and CDR2 YNNKEL (reference sequence). Sequenced material: peripheral blood. The clonotype comes from a human donor in a cohort sampled during active COVID-19. The chain carries TRBV3-1 (or the pseudogene TRBV3-2) and TRBJ1-2; TRBD1 agrees at 7 bases. The CDR3 loop reads CASSQGRDSGYTF. DNA of the CDR3: TGTGCCAGCAGCCAAGGCCGGGACAGTGGCTACACCTTC.